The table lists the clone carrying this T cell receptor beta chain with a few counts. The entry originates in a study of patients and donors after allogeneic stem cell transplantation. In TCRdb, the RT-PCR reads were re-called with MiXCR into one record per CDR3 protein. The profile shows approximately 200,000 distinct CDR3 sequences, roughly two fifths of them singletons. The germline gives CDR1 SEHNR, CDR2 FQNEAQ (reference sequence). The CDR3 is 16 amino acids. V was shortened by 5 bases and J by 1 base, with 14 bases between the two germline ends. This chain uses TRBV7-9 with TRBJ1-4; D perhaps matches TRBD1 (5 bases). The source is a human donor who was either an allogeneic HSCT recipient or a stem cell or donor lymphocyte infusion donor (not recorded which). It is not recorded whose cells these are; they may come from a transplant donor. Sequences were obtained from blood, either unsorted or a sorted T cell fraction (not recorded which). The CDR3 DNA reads TGTGCCAGCAGCGTGGGGGATAGACTAACTAATGAAAAACTGTTTTTT. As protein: CASSVGDRLTNEKLFF.